This paragraph covers one T cell receptor (beta chain) sequence. Its cognate antigen is unknown. The data were taken from a study of blood T cells in healthy people across ages. Total RNA extraction produced at least 5.5 micrograms (per sample) for the study. The CDR3 is made up of 15 amino acids. The V end lost 0 bases, the J end lost 1 base, and 9 bases lay between the germline ends. Germline V gives CDR1 MNHNY, CDR2 SVGAGI (reference sequence). Study findings and constraints: As age increased, TCR beta diversity per million T cells fell in a roughly linear fashion. Long-lived and aged donors differed, with more naive CD4+ cells and higher diversity in the long-lived. Diversity estimates from one million T cells were considered underestimates.

Next came a second PCR, run for roughly 6 to 11 cycles, which used a sample-barcoded 5' primer along with a J-beta primer mix. TCRdb ran MiXCR on the 5' RACE reads and lists one entry per CDR3 protein. The sample carries 550,000 to 600,000 distinct CDR3 sequences, roughly 29% recorded once. The TCR comes from an older woman in good health. The sequencing sample was made of blood. The V call is TRBV6-6, the J call TRBJ1-1; D is unresolved. DNA for the CDR3: TGTGCCAGCAGTTACTCCCGGACGCCGAACACTGAAGCTTTCTTT. Residues: CASSYSRTPNTEAFF.